This T cell receptor (beta chain) was observed in a study of blood T cell repertoires in COVID-19. Study-level information: The cDNA or gDNA used as material had been derived from T cells, B-cell-depleted T cells, or PBMCs.

The V end was cut by 1 base, the J end by 4 bases, with 17 bases between. Germline-derived CDR1 and CDR2 are SGHAT and FQNNGV. CDR3 length: 17 amino acids. Authors' methods: Reference gene primer amplification yielded estimated nucleated cell counts. Assay: immunoSEQ multiplex PCR; the TCRdb copy retains only in-frame clones and omits some. V and J calls and clone size come straight from that table; D and trimming were deduced from the DNA. The sample has around 63,000 clones, around 87% seen once. The source of this sequence is a man in his 60s with acute or convalescent COVID-19. Material for sequencing was peripheral blood. V usage is TRBV11-2 and J usage is TRBJ2-1; possible D gene TRBD1, 5 bases. This CDR3 reads CASSLASQGFLYNEQFF. The CDR3 coding sequence is TGTGCCAGCAGCTTAGCCTCTCAGGGATTCCTGTACAATGAGCAGTTCTTC.